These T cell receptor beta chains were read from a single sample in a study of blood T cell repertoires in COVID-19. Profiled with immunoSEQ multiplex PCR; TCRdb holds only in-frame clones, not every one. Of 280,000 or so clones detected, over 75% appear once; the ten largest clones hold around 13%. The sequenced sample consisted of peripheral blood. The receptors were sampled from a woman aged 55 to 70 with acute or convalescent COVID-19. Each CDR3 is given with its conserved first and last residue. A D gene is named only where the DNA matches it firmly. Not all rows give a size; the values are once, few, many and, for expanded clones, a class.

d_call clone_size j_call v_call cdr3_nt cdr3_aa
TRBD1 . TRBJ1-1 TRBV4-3 TGCGCCAGCAGTCGACAGGGGAAAAACACTGAAGCTTTCTTT CASSRQGKNTEAFF
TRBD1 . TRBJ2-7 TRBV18 TGTGCCAGCTCACCAGGGACAGGGGCATCCGAGCAGTACTTC CASSPGTGASEQYF
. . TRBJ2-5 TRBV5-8 TGTGCCAGCAGCTTGGACAGGGTCGGTTGGGAGACCCAGTACTTC CASSLDRVGWETQYF
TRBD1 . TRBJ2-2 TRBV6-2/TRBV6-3 TGTGCCAGCAGTTCCTACAGGGGGCGCAACACCGGGGAGCTGTTTTTT CASSSYRGRNTGELFF
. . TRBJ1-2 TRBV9 TGTGCCAGCAGCGCCCGGGATGGCTACACCTTC CASSARDGYTF
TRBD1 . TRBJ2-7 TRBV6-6 TGTGCCTCCCAGGGAGGGACAGGGGCCGGGTACGAGCAGTACTTC CASQGGTGAGYEQYF
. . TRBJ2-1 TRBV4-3 TGCGCCAGCAGCCAAGAGAGCGGAGCCTACAATGAGCAGTTCTTC CASSQESGAYNEQFF
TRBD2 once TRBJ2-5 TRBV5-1 TGCGCCAGCAGCACCGGACTAGCGGGGGGGCGGGAGACCCAGTACTTC CASSTGLAGGRETQYF
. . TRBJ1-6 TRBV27 TGTGCCAGCAGTGCCGGGACACCGAATTCACCCCTCCACTTT CASSAGTPNSPLHF
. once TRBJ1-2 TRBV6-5 TGTGCCAGCGCGGATAACTATGGCTACACCTTC CASADNYGYTF
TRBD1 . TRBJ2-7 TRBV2 TGTGCCAGCAGGGGGGGACAGGGGGTCGACGAGCAGTACTTC CASRGGQGVDEQYF
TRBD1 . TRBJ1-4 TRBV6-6 TGTGCCAGCAGTGACAGGGGGAGAGAAAAACTGTTTTTT CASSDRGREKLFF
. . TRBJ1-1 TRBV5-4 TGTGCCAGCAGCTTGGGAGGGAAAGGGCTGAACACTGAAGCTTTCTTT CASSLGGKGLNTEAFF
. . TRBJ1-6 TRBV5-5 TGTGCCAGCAGCTTGGCGGGGGTGTTGGATTCACCCCTCCACTTT CASSLAGVLDSPLHF
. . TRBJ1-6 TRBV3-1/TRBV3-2 TGTGCCAGCCCCCTGGCAGCGGCCAATTCACCCCTCCACTTT CASPLAAANSPLHF
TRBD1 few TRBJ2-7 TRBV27 TGTGCCAGCAGGCAGACAGGGCGGAACGAGCAGTACTTC CASRQTGRNEQYF
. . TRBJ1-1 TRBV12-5 TGTGCTAGTGGTCGGACTGTGAACACTGAAGCTTTCTTT CASGRTVNTEAFF
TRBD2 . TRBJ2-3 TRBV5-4 TGTGCCAGCAGCTTGTCCAGCGGGACCACAGATACGCAGTATTTT CASSLSSGTTDTQYF
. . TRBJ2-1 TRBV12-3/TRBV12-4 TGTGCCAGCAGCCGGGACACCTACAATGAGCAGTTCTTC CASSRDTYNEQFF
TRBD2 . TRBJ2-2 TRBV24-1 TGTGCCACCAGTGATTTAGTAGGGACTAGCGGGAGTTTAACCGGGGAGCTGTTTTTT CATSDLVGTSGSLTGELFF
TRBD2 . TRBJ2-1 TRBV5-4 TGTGCCAGCAGCTTATTTAGCGGGGGTGGCTCCTACAATGAGCAGTTCTTC CASSLFSGGGSYNEQFF
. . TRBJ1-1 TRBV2 TGTGCCAGCAGTCCGTGGGGTGAGGGCACTGAAGCTTTCTTT CASSPWGEGTEAFF
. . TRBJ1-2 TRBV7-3 TGTGCCAGCAGCCCAGGACAGAACTATGGCTACACCTTC CASSPGQNYGYTF
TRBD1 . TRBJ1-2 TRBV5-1 TGCGCCAGCAGCCCCGGGACAGGGGGCCTCTATGGCTACACCTTC CASSPGTGGLYGYTF
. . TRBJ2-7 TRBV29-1 TGCAGCGTTTTCCGGGATCCGGTGGGGGAGCAGTACTTC CSVFRDPVGEQYF
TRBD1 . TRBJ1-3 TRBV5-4 TGTGCCAGCCACCTCAGGGGGCTGGAAGGAAACACCATATATTTT CASHLRGLEGNTIYF
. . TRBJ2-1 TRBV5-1 TGCGCCAGCAGCTTAGGGCAGGGTGTCTACAATGAGCAGTTCTTC CASSLGQGVYNEQFF
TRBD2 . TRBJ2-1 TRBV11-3 TGTGCCAGCAGCTTAGCTAGCGGGGTGAGCTCCTACAATGAGCAGTTCTTC CASSLASGVSSYNEQFF
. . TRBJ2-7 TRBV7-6 TGTGCCAGCAGCTTAGATCCCTCTAGTAAGTACGAGCAGTACTTC CASSLDPSSKYEQYF
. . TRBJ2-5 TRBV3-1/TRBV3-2 TGTGCCAGCAGCCAAGTCCCCGCCAGGGCCCAAGAGACCCAGTACTTC CASSQVPARAQETQYF
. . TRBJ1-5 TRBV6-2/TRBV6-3 TGTGCCAGCAGTTACTCCCCCCTCCGGCAGCCCCAGCATTTT CASSYSPLRQPQHF
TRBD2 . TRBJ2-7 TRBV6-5 TGTGCCAGCAGGGCGGGACTAGCCGTCTCCTACGAGCAGTACTTC CASRAGLAVSYEQYF
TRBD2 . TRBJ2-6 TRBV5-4 TGTGCCAGCAGCTTGCCAGGGAGGGGAGGTGGGGCCAACGTCCTGACTTTC CASSLPGRGGGANVLTF